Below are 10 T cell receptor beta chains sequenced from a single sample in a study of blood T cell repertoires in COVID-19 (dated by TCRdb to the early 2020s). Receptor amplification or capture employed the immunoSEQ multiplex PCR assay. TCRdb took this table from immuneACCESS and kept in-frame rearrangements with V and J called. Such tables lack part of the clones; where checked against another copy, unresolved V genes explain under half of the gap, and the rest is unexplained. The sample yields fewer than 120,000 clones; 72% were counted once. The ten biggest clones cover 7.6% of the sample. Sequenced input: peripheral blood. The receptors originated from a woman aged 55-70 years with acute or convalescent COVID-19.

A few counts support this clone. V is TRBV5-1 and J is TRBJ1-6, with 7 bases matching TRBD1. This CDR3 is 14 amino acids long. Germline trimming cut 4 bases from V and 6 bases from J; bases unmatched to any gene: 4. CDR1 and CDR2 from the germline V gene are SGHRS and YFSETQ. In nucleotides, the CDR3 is TGCGCCAGCAGCCTACAGGGGACTAATTCACCCCTCCACTTT. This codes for CASSLQGTNSPLHF.

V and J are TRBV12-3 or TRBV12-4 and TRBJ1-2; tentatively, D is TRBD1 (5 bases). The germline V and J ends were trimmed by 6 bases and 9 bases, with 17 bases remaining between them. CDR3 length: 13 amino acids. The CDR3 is CASSAGESVSYTF. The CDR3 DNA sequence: TGTGCCAGCAGCGCGGGGGAGTCTGTGAGCTACACCTTC.

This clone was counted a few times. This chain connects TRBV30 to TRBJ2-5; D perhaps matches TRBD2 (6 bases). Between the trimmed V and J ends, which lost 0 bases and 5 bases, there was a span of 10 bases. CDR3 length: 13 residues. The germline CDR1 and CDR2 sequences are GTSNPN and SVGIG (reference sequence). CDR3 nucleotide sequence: TGTGCCTGGAGTGTAAATCGGGGGGAGACCCAGTACTTC. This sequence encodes CAWSVNRGETQYF.

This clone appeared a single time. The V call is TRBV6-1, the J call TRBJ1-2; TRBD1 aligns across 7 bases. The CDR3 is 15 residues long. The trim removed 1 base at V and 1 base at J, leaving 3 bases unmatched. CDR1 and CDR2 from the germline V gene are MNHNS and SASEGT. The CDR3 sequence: CASSEGGDSNYGYTF. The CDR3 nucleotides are TGTGCCAGCAGTGAAGGAGGGGACAGTAACTATGGCTACACCTTC.

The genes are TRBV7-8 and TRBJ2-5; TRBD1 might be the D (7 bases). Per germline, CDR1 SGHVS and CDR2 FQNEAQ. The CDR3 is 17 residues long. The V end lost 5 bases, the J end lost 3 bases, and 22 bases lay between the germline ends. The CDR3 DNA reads TGTGCCAGCAGCGATAGCGCGCGGGACAGTTTAAAAGAGACCCAGTACTTC. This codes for CASSDSARDSLKETQYF. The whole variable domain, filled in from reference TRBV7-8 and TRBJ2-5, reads GAGVSQSPRYKVAKRGQDVALRCDPISGHVSLFWYQQALGQGPEFLTYFQNEAQLDKSGLPSDRFFAERPEGSVSTLKIQRTQQEDSAVYLCASSDSARDSLKETQYFGPGTRLLVL.

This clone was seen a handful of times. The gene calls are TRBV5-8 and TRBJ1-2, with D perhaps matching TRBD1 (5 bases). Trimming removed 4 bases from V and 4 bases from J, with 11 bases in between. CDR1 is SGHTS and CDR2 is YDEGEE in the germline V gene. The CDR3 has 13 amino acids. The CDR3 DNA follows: TGTGCCAGCAGCCGCCAGGGATTCTATGGCTACACCTTC. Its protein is CASSRQGFYGYTF.

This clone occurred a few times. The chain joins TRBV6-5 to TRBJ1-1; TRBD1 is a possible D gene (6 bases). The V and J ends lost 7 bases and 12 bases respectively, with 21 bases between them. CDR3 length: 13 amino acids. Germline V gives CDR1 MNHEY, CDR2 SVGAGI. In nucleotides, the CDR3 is TGTGCCAGCACGCCACCGGGACATTATTCCCCTTTCTTT. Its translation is CASTPPGHYSPFF.

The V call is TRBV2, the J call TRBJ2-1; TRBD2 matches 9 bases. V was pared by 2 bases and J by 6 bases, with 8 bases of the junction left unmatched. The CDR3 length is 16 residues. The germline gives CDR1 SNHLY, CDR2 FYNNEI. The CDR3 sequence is CASSERYGSGGNEQFF. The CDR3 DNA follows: TGTGCCAGCAGTGAAAGGTATGGTAGCGGGGGCAATGAGCAGTTCTTC.

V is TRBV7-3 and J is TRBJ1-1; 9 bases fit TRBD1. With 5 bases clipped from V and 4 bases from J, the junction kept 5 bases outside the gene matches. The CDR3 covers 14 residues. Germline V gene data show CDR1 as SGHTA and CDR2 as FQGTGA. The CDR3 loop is CASSRSTGGTEAFF. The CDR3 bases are TGTGCCAGCAGCCGTTCGACAGGGGGCACTGAAGCTTTCTTT. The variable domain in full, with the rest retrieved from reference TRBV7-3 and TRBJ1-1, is GAGVSQTPSNKVTEKGKYVELRCDPISGHTALYWYRQSLGQGPEFLIYFQGTGAADDSGLPNDRFFAVRPEGSVSTLKIQRTERGDSAVYLCASSRSTGGTEAFFGQGTRLTVV.

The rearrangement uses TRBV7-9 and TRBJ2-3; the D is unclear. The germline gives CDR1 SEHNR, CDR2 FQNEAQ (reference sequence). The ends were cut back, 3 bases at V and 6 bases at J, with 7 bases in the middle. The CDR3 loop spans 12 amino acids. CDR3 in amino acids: CASSLIRDTQYF. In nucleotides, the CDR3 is TGTGCCAGCAGCTTGATCAGGGATACGCAGTATTTT.